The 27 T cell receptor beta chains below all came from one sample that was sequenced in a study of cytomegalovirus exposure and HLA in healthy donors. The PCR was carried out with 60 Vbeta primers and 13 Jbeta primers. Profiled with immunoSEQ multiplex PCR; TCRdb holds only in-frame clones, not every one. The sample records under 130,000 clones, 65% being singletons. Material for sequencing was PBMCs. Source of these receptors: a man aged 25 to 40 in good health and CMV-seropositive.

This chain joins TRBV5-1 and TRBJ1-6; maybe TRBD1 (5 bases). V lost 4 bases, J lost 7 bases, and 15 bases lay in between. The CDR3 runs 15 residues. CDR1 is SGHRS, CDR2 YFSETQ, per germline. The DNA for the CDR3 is TGCGCCAGCAGCCCCCAGGGAATCGAGAATTCACCCCTCCACTTT. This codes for CASSPQGIENSPLHF.

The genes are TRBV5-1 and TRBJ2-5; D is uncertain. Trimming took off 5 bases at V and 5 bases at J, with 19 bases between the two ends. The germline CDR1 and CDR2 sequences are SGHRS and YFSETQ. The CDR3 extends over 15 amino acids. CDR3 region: CASRVNSAIWETQYF. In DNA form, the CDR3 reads TGCGCCAGCAGAGTGAATTCAGCGATATGGGAGACCCAGTACTTC.

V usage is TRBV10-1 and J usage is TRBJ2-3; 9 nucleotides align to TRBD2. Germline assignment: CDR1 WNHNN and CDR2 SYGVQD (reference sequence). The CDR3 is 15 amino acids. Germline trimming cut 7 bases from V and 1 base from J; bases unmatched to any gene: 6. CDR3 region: CASKGSGGRTDTQYF. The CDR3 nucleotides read TGCGCCAGCAAAGGAAGCGGGGGGCGCACAGATACGCAGTATTTT.

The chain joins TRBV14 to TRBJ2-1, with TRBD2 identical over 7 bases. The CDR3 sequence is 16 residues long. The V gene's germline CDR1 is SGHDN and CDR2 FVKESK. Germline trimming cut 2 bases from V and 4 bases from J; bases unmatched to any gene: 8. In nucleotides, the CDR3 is TGTGCCAGCAGCCAATTGGGAGGGGTGTCTTACAATGAGCAGTTCTTC. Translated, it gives CASSQLGGVSYNEQFF.

The CDR3 bases are TGTGCCAGCAGCCCCGTTAATAGTTATGGCTACACCTTC. Amino acids: CASSPVNSYGYTF. The rearrangement joins TRBV7-6 to TRBJ1-2; no clear D. The V gene's germline CDR1 is SGHVS and CDR2 FNYEAQ. V was cut by 5 bases and J by 5 bases, with 12 bases left in between. The CDR3 is 13 residues long.

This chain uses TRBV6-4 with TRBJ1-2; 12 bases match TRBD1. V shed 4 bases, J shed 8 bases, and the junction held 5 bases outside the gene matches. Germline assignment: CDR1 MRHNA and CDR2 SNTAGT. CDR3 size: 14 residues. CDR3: CASSAGTGGAGYTF. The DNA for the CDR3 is TGTGCCAGCAGTGCCGGGACAGGGGGCGCGGGCTACACCTTC.

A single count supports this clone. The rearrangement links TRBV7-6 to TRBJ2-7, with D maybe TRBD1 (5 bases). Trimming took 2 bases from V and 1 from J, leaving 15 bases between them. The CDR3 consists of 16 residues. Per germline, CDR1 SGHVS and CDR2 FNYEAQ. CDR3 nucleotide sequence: TGTGCCAGCAGCTTAAGGGGTCAGCCCATATCCTACGAGCAGTACTTC. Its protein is CASSLRGQPISYEQYF.

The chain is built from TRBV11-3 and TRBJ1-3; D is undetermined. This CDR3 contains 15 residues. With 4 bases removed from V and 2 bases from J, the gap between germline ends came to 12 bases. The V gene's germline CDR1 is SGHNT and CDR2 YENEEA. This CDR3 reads CASSSFSGPGNTIYF. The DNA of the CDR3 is TGTGCCAGCAGCTCATTTTCAGGCCCTGGAAACACCATATATTTT.

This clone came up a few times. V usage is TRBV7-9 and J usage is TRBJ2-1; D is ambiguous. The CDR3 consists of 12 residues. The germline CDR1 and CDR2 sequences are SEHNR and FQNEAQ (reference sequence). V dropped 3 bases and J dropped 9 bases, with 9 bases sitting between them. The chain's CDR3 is CASSFGVGEQFF. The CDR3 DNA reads TGTGCCAGCAGCTTTGGAGTCGGTGAGCAGTTCTTC.

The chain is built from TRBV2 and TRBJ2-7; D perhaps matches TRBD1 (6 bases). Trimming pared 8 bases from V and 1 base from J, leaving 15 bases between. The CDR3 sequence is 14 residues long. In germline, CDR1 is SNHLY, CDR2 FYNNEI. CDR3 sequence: CASHSDSLSYEQYF. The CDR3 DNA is TGTGCCAGCCACTCGGACAGTCTATCCTACGAGCAGTACTTC.

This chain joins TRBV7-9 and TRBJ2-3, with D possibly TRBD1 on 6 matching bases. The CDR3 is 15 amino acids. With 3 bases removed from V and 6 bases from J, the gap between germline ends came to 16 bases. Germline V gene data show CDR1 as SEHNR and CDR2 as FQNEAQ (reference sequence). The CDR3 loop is CASSFRQVQRDTQYF. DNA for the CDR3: TGTGCCAGCAGCTTCCGACAGGTTCAAAGGGATACGCAGTATTTT.

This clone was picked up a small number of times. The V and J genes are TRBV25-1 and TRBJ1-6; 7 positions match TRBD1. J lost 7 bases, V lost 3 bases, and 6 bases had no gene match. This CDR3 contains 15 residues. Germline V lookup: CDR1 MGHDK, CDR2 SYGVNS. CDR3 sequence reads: CASSDLGTVNSPLHF. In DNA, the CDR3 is TGTGCCAGCAGTGATCTCGGGACAGTAAATTCACCCCTCCACTTT.

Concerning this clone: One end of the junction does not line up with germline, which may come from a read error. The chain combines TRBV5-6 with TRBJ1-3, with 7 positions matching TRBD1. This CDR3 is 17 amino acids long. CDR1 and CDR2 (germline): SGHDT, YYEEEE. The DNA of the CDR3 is TGTGCCAGCAGCCACCGAACAGGGGCCCTCTCTGGAAACATCATATATTTT. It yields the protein CASSHRTGALSGNIIYF.

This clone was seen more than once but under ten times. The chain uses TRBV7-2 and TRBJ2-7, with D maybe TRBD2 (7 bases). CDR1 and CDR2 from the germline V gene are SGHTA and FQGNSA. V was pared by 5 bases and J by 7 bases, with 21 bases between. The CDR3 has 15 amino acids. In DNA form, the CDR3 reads TGTGCCAGCAGCCAAAGGGGGGGAAGGTTCGAAGAGCAGTACTTC. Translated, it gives CASSQRGGRFEEQYF.

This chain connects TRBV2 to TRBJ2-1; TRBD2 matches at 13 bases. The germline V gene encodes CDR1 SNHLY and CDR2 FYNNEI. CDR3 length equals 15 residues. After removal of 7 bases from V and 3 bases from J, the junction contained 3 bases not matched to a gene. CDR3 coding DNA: TGTGCCAGCATTTGGACTAGCGGGGGCTACAATGAGCAGTTCTTC. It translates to CASIWTSGGYNEQFF.

For the CDR3, the DNA is TGCGCCAGCAGCTTGACGGGGTACAATGAGCAGTTCTTC. Translated: CASSLTGYNEQFF. The chain uses TRBV5-1 and TRBJ2-1; a possible D gene is TRBD2 (5 bases). The CDR3 has 13 residues. Trimming removed 1 base from V and 4 bases from J, with 6 bases in between. From germline, CDR1 is SGHRS and CDR2 YFSETQ.

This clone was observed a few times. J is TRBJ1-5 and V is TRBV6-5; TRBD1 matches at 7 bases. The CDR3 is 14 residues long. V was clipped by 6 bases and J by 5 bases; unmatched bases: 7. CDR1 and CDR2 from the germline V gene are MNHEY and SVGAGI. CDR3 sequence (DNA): TGTGCCAGCAGCACAACCACAGGGGATCAGCCCCAGCATTTT. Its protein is CASSTTTGDQPQHF.

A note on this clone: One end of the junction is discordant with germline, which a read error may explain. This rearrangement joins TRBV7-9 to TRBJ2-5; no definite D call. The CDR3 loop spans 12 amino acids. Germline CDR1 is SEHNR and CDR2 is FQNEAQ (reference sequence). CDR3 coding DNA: TGTTCCAGCAGGTACTCCCAAGAGACCCAGTACTTC. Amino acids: CSSRYSQETQYF.

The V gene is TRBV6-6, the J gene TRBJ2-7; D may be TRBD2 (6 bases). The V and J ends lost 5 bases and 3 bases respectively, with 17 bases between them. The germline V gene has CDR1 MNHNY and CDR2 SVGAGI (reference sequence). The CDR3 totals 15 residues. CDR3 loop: CASSHPTGEHYEQYF. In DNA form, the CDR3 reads TGTGCCAGCAGTCACCCCACGGGGGAACACTACGAGCAGTACTTC.

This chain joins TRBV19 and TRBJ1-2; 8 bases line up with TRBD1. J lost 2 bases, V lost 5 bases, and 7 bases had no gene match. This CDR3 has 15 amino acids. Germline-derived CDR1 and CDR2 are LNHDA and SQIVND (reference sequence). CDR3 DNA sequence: TGTGCCAGTAGTCTCTCAGGGGACAGGAACTATGGCTACACCTTC. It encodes CASSLSGDRNYGYTF.

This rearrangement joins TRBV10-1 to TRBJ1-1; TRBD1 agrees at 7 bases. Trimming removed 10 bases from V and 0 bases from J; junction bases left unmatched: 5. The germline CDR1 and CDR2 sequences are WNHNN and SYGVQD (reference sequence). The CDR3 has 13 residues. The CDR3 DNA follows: TGCGCCAAGACAGGGACTGTGAACACTGAAGCTTTCTTT. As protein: CAKTGTVNTEAFF.

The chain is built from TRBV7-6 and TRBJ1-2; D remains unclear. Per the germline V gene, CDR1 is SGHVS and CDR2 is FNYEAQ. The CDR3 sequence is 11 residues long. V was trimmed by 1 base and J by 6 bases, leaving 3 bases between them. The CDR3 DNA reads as TGTGCCAGCAGCTTAGGAGATGGCTACACCTTC. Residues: CASSLGDGYTF.

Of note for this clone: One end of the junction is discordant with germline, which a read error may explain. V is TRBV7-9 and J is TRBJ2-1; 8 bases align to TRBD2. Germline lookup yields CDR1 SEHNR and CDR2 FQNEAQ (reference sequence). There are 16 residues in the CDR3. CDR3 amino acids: CSSSLVSGGVSYEQFF. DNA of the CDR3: TGTTCCAGCAGCTTAGTTTCGGGGGGGGTTTCCTACGAGCAGTTCTTC.

The CDR3 loop reads CATSKASGGPSFMDEQFF. The CDR3, as DNA: TGTGCCACCAGCAAAGCTAGCGGGGGGCCCTCCTTTATGGATGAGCAGTTCTTC. V usage is TRBV15 and J usage is TRBJ2-1; 11 bases are a match to TRBD2. The CDR3 runs to 18 residues. V lost 4 bases to trimming and J lost 8 bases; unmatched junction nucleotides: 16. From germline, CDR1 is LNHNV and CDR2 YYDKDF (reference sequence).

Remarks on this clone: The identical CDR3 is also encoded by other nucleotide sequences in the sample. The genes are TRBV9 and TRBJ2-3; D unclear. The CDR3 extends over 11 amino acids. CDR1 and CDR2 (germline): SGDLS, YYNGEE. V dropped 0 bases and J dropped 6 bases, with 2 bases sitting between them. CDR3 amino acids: CASSVADTQYF. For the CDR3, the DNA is TGTGCCAGCAGCGTAGCGGATACGCAGTATTTT.

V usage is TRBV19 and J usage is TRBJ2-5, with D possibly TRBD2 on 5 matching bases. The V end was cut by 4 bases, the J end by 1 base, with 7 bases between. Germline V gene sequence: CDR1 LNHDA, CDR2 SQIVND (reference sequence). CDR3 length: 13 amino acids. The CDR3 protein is CASSRGGQETQYF. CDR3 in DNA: TGTGCCAGTAGTAGAGGAGGCCAAGAGACCCAGTACTTC.

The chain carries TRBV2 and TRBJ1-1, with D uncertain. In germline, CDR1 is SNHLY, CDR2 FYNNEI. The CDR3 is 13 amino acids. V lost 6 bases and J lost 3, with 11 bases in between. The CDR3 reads CASSPREDTEAFF. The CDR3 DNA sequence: TGTGCCAGCAGCCCCCGGGAGGACACTGAAGCTTTCTTT.